The 23 T cell receptor beta chains presented below share a single source sample, sequenced in a study of shared clonotypes between healthy human individuals. Data came from immunoSEQ multiplex PCR; TCRdb stores just in-frame clones and leaves some out. The sample includes roughly 590,000 clones, about 95% of them seen just once. The naive CD8 population came from CD45RO-negative cells selected for CCR7, without terminally differentiated effector memory CD45RA+ cells. The sequenced sample consisted of naive CD8+ T cells sorted from blood. All receptors come from a woman in her 30s in good health.

The chain recombines TRBV20-1 with TRBJ1-2, with D uncertain. V was cut by 1 base and J by 7 bases, with 7 bases left in between. Germline-derived CDR1 and CDR2 are DFQATT and SNEGSKA (reference sequence). This CDR3 has 11 residues. CDR3 region: CSARVDSGYTF. The DNA of the CDR3 is TGCAGTGCTAGAGTGGATTCTGGCTACACCTTC.

The rearrangement links TRBV2 to TRBJ2-7; 7 bases align to TRBD2. Germline loops: CDR1 SNHLY, CDR2 FYNNEI. With 3 bases clipped from V and 3 bases from J, the junction kept 2 bases outside the gene matches. The CDR3 extends over 13 amino acids. CDR3 sequence (DNA): TGTGCCAGCAGTGACGGGAGGATCTACGAGCAGTACTTC. As protein: CASSDGRIYEQYF.

The J gene is TRBJ1-3, the V gene TRBV14; unclear D gene. Germline V gene sequence: CDR1 SGHDN, CDR2 FVKESK. There are 13 residues in the CDR3. V was clipped by 1 base and J by 0 bases, with 1 base between them. CDR3 in amino acids: CASSQASGNTIYF. The CDR3 DNA follows: TGTGCCAGCAGCCAAGCCTCTGGAAACACCATATATTTT.

The genes are TRBV7-9 and TRBJ1-1, with a tentative D call TRBD1 (5 bases). CDR3 length equals 15 residues. Germline V gene sequence: CDR1 SEHNR, CDR2 FQNEAQ (reference sequence). Deletions cut 5 bases from V and 6 bases from J, with 19 bases between. The CDR3 DNA is TGTGCCAGCAGCCCGACGGGGGGTTTCGGGGCTGAAGCTTTCTTT. Its protein is CASSPTGGFGAEAFF.

This clone was picked up one time. The chain has TRBV28 and TRBJ2-1; TRBD2 might be the D (6 bases). The CDR3 has 16 residues. The ends were cut back, 1 base at V and 4 bases at J, with 14 bases in the middle. CDR1 MDHEN and CDR2 SYDVKM come from the germline V gene. The CDR3 sequence: CASSLSDYQPYNEQFF. CDR3 nucleotide sequence: TGTGCCAGCAGTTTATCGGACTACCAACCTTACAATGAGCAGTTCTTC.

The genes are TRBV5-1 and TRBJ1-2, with D possibly matching TRBD1 (6 bases). V was cut by 3 bases and J by 0 bases, with 9 bases left in between. The CDR3 totals 14 residues. Looked up from germline, CDR1 is SGHRS and CDR2 is YFSETQ. CDR3 coding DNA: TGCGCCAGCAGCTGGGACACCTCTAACTATGGCTACACCTTC. Its protein product is CASSWDTSNYGYTF.

The rearrangement joins TRBV25-1 to TRBJ2-2; TRBD2 agrees at 7 bases. With 2 bases clipped from V and 3 bases from J, the junction kept 6 bases outside the gene matches. The CDR3 runs to 16 residues. Germline CDR1 and CDR2: MGHDK and SYGVNS. CDR3 region: CASSEGRAGYTGELFF. In DNA form, the CDR3 reads TGTGCCAGCAGTGAAGGGAGGGCGGGGTACACCGGGGAGCTGTTTTTT.

This chain links TRBV6-4 with TRBJ2-5; tentatively, D is TRBD1 (6 bases). Germline V gives CDR1 MRHNA, CDR2 SNTAGT. V was clipped by 5 bases and J by 5 bases, with 21 bases between them. The CDR3 runs to 16 residues. The CDR3 spells CASSPPRGSFLETQYF. For the CDR3, the DNA is TGTGCCAGCAGTCCACCTAGGGGGTCGTTTTTGGAGACCCAGTACTTC.

The CDR3, as DNA: TGTGCCAGCAGCCTACAGGTTAATCAGCCCCAGCATTTT. Amino acids: CASSLQVNQPQHF. The V gene is TRBV28, the J gene TRBJ1-5; perhaps TRBD1 as D (5 bases). CDR1 is MDHEN and CDR2 is SYDVKM in the germline V gene. This CDR3 is 13 amino acids long. The V and J ends lost 6 bases and 4 bases respectively, with 10 bases between them. Full variable domain (outside the CDR3, taken from reference TRBV28 and TRBJ1-5): DVKVTQSSRYLVKRTGEKVFLECVQDMDHENMFWYRQDPGLGLRLIYFSYDVKMKEKGDIPEGYSVSREKKERFSLILESASTNQTSMYLCASSLQVNQPQHFGDGTRLSIL.

This chain links TRBV4-1 with TRBJ2-3; TRBD2 matches 8 bases. This CDR3 comprises 16 residues. V lost 1 base and J lost 5; bases outside the gene matches: 8. CDR1 and CDR2 from the germline V gene are MGHRA and YSYEKL. The CDR3 reads CASSQVSSGRRDTQYF. Here the CDR3 DNA reads TGCGCCAGCAGCCAAGTATCCAGCGGGAGAAGAGATACGCAGTATTTT.

The rearrangement uses TRBV10-3 and TRBJ2-7; tentatively, D is TRBD2 (5 bases). There are 14 residues in the CDR3. Trimming cost V 2 bases and J 0 bases, with 8 bases left between them. Germline CDR1 reads ENHRY; CDR2 reads SYGVKD. In nucleotides, the CDR3 is TGTGCCATCAGTGAGGGACTTGGCTCCTACGAGCAGTACTTC. This encodes CAISEGLGSYEQYF.

The J gene is TRBJ2-1, the V gene TRBV7-9; the match to TRBD2 covers 12 bases. Germline CDR1 SEHNR, CDR2 FQNEAQ (reference sequence). This CDR3 is 15 amino acids long. The V gene end was trimmed by 2 bases and the J gene end by 6 bases; junction bases not matched to a gene: 2. The CDR3 reads CASSLTSGRTNEQFF. The CDR3 bases are TGTGCCAGCAGCTTAACTAGCGGGAGGACCAATGAGCAGTTCTTC.

The V and J genes are TRBV6-5 and TRBJ1-5; D ambiguous. The CDR3 extends over 13 amino acids. The V gene's germline CDR1 is MNHEY and CDR2 SVGAGI. Trimming took 6 bases from V and 6 from J, leaving 12 bases between them. CDR3 coding DNA: TGTGCCAGCAGCTTCCTCGAGGGTCAGCCCCAGCATTTT. Translation gives CASSFLEGQPQHF.

The chain recombines TRBV7-9 with TRBJ2-1, with 12 bases identical to TRBD2. Germline CDR1 SEHNR, CDR2 FQNEAQ (reference sequence). This CDR3 is 15 amino acids long. Trimming at V came to 5 bases and at J to 7 bases, leaving 6 bases not matched to a gene. The CDR3 spells CASSMLAGGGNEQFF. In DNA form, the CDR3 reads TGTGCCAGCAGCATGCTAGCGGGAGGGGGTAATGAGCAGTTCTTC.

A few counts support this clone. Additional DNA sequences in this sample encode the identical CDR3. The rearrangement uses TRBV2 and TRBJ1-1; D is uncertain. The V gene lost 3 bases and the J gene lost 3 bases, with 8 bases spanning the gap. Germline V gene lookup returns CDR1 SNHLY and CDR2 FYNNEI. The CDR3 totals 13 residues. The CDR3 DNA sequence: TGTGCCAGCAGTGATGGAGGGCACACTGAAGCTTTCTTT. Translation: CASSDGGHTEAFF.

The chain recombines TRBV9 with TRBJ1-1; 10 bases match TRBD1. V gave up 4 bases and J gave up 11 bases; unmatched junction bases: 11. CDR1 and CDR2 (germline): SGDLS, YYNGEE. The CDR3 sequence is 14 residues long. The CDR3 region has the DNA TGTGCCAGCAGCTCCGGGACAGGGGAAGGGGGGGCTTTCTTT. Translating it yields CASSSGTGEGGAFF.

The gene calls are TRBV7-9 and TRBJ2-7; TRBD2 matches 11 bases. Germline V gene data show CDR1 as SEHNR and CDR2 as FQNEAQ (reference sequence). The CDR3 sequence is 14 residues long. The trim removed 3 bases at V and 3 bases at J, leaving 1 base unmatched. The DNA of the CDR3 is TGTGCCAGCAGCTTGGGACTAGCGGACTACGAGCAGTACTTC. It yields the protein CASSLGLADYEQYF.

The chain is built from TRBV13 and TRBJ2-1; 11 bases agree with TRBD2. After removal of 2 bases from V and 14 bases from J, the junction contained 8 bases not matched to a gene. This CDR3 spans 14 amino acids. CDR1 and CDR2 from the germline V gene are PRHDT and FYEKMQ (reference sequence). The CDR3 sequence is CASSLSSGRLWEFF. In DNA form, the CDR3 reads TGTGCCAGCAGCTTATCTAGCGGGAGGCTCTGGGAGTTCTTC.

V usage is TRBV15 and J usage is TRBJ2-7, with D unclear. Trimming left V 0 bases short and J 2 bases short, with 11 bases between. The CDR3 extends over 15 amino acids. Germline CDR1 is LNHNV and CDR2 is YYDKDF (reference sequence). The CDR3 DNA reads TGTGCCACCAGCAGAGATTTCACTAATACCTACGAGCAGTACTTC. Protein sequence: CATSRDFTNTYEQYF.

This clone was observed a single time. This chain connects TRBV28 to TRBJ1-5, with a weak D call TRBD1 (5 bases). Germline CDR1 reads MDHEN; CDR2 reads SYDVKM. Trimming cost V 7 bases and J 7 bases, with 14 bases left between them. The CDR3 is made up of 13 amino acids. CDR3 nucleotides: TGTGCCAGCACCTTGGGGGGGTGGCAGCCCCAGCATTTT. Encoded protein: CASTLGGWQPQHF.

The V call is TRBV6-5, the J call TRBJ2-2; D possibly corresponds to TRBD1 (6 bases). There are 14 residues in the CDR3. Trimming took 5 bases from V and 6 from J, leaving 13 bases between them. Germline V gene data show CDR1 as MNHEY and CDR2 as SVGAGI. The CDR3 DNA reads TGTGCCAGCAGTACCCAACAGGGTCCCGGGGAGCTGTTTTTT. This encodes CASSTQQGPGELFF.

This chain uses TRBV5-4 with TRBJ2-7; D is possibly TRBD1 (6 bases). Germline loops: CDR1 SGHNT, CDR2 YYREEE (reference sequence). Trimming left V 3 bases short and J 2 bases short, with 12 bases between. This CDR3 spans 14 amino acids. The CDR3 DNA sequence: TGTGCCAGCAGCTCCGGACAGAAACCCTACGAGCAGTACTTC. It yields the protein CASSSGQKPYEQYF.

The chain's CDR3 is CSVEEETPSYEQYF. DNA for the CDR3: TGCAGCGTTGAAGAGGAGACACCCTCCTACGAGCAGTACTTC. This chain uses TRBV29-1 with TRBJ2-7, with D uncertain. V gave up 0 bases and J gave up 0 bases, with 9 bases separating them. The CDR3 totals 14 residues. CDR1 is SQVTM, CDR2 ANQGSEA, per germline.